The rows below give T cell receptor beta chains drawn from one sample of a study of T cell responses to AZD1222 COVID-19 vaccine. TCRdb keeps only in-frame clones here, not all; method: immunoSEQ multiplex PCR. The sample holds roughly 120,000 clones, about 90% seen once. The input for sequencing was peripheral blood, taken 28 days after the second AZD1222 dose. Source of these receptors: an adult who received the AZD1222 COVID-19 vaccine. CDR3s include the opening cysteine and the closing phenylalanine or tryptophan. A D gene is named only where the DNA matches it firmly. The size entry is marked missing in some rows and otherwise reads once, few, many or a size class.

V gene	CDR3 length	clone size	J gene	D gene	CDR3 protein	CDR3 DNA
TRBV7-9	15	once	TRBJ2-5	-	CASSSYRETQETQYF	TGTGCCAGCAGCTCATACCGGGAGACACAAGAGACCCAGTACTTC
TRBV11-2	15	-	TRBJ2-2	-	CASSLVGGGIGELFF	TGTGCCAGCAGCTTAGTAGGGGGCGGGATCGGGGAGCTGTTTTTT
TRBV11-3	14	-	TRBJ1-6	-	CASSLGGSNSPLHF	TGTGCCAGCAGTTTGGGGGGCAGCAATTCACCCCTCCACTTT
TRBV4-2	17	-	TRBJ2-7	TRBD2	CASSQVTIAGGDYEQYF	TGTGCCAGCAGCCAAGTGACAATAGCGGGGGGGGACTACGAGCAGTACTTC
TRBV6-5	15	-	TRBJ1-1	TRBD1	CASSIQGQGISEAFF	TGTGCCAGCAGTATACAGGGACAGGGAATCTCTGAAGCTTTCTTT
TRBV6-6	15	once	TRBJ1-1	TRBD1	CASSYLQGSVTEAFF	TGTGCCAGCAGTTATTTACAGGGGAGTGTGACTGAAGCTTTCTTT
TRBV7-2	15	-	TRBJ2-1	TRBD2	CASSQAQREIDEQFF	TGTGCCAGCAGCCAAGCCCAGCGGGAGATCGATGAGCAGTTCTTC
TRBV5-1	14	-	TRBJ2-1	-	CASVEGSPDNEQFF	TGCGCCAGCGTGGAGGGGTCCCCGGACAATGAGCAGTTCTTC
TRBV5-1	11	-	TRBJ2-5	-	CASSYLETQYF	TGCGCCAGCAGCTATTTAGAGACCCAGTACTTC
TRBV29-1	12	-	TRBJ1-5	-	CSVSGGNQPQHF	TGCAGCGTTTCAGGGGGCAATCAGCCCCAGCATTTT
TRBV2	16	-	TRBJ2-3	TRBD1	CASSALGGVSTDTQYF	TGTGCCAGCAGTGCCCTAGGGGGCGTAAGCACAGATACGCAGTATTTT
TRBV18	15	once	TRBJ1-1	TRBD1	CASSMTGTASTEAFF	TGTGCCAGCTCAATGACCGGGACAGCTTCCACTGAAGCTTTCTTT
TRBV18	16	-	TRBJ1-5	-	CASSPPGTGSNQPQHF	TGTGCCAGCTCACCACCTGGCACAGGGTCCAATCAGCCCCAGCATTTT
TRBV15	16	-	TRBJ1-5	-	CATSGGGYGGNQPQHF	TGTGCCACCAGCGGTGGGGGGTACGGTGGCAATCAGCCCCAGCATTTT
TRBV20-1	11	-	TRBJ2-3	-	CSAPGAYTQYF	TGCAGTGCCCCCGGGGCCTATACGCAGTATTTT
TRBV6-5	12	-	TRBJ1-1	TRBD1	CASSGGNTEAFF	TGTGCCAGCTCAGGGGGGAACACTGAAGCTTTCTTT
TRBV6-1	16	-	TRBJ1-3	-	CASSEFDRRSGNTIYF	TGTGCCAGCAGTGAATTCGACAGGCGATCTGGAAACACCATATATTTT
TRBV5-1	16	-	TRBJ2-7	TRBD1	CASSLAQGASSYEQYF	TGCGCCAGCAGCTTGGCCCAGGGGGCTAGCTCCTACGAGCAGTACTTC
TRBV27	12	-	TRBJ2-2	-	CASSGNTGELFF	TGTGCCAGCAGCGGAAACACCGGGGAGCTGTTTTTT
TRBV7-9	14	-	TRBJ1-2	TRBD1	CASSSGQTNYGYTF	TGTGCCAGCAGCTCGGGACAGACTAACTATGGCTACACCTTC
TRBV15	12	-	TRBJ1-1	-	CATSGWNTEAFF	TGTGCCACCAGCGGGTGGAACACTGAAGCTTTCTTT
TRBV5-1	15	-	TRBJ2-2	-	CASSLQETNTGELFF	TGCGCCAGCAGCTTACAGGAAACCAACACCGGGGAGCTGTTTTTT
TRBV23-1	17	-	TRBJ1-1	TRBD1	CASPAVGQGDFVTEAFF	TGCGCCAGCCCCGCCGTGGGACAGGGGGATTTCGTCACTGAAGCTTTCTTT
TRBV28	14	few	TRBJ2-3	-	CASRTRSGADTQYF	TGTGCCAGCAGAACAAGATCAGGGGCAGATACGCAGTATTTT
TRBV7-8	20	-	TRBJ2-3	-	CASSLEWQGAASGSTDTQYF	TGTGCCAGCAGCTTAGAATGGCAGGGGGCGGCTAGCGGGAGCACAGATACGCAGTATTTT
TRBV27	13	-	TRBJ2-7	-	CASSYKRAYEQYF	TGTGCCAGCAGTTACAAGCGGGCATACGAGCAGTACTTC
TRBV29-1	13	-	TRBJ1-2	-	CSVVLGAGYGYTF	TGCAGCGTTGTTCTGGGGGCAGGCTATGGCTACACCTTC
TRBV28	16	-	TRBJ1-4	-	CASSPPTQGGREKLFF	TGTGCCAGCAGTCCACCTACACAGGGCGGACGGGAAAAACTGTTTTTT
TRBV7-6	14	-	TRBJ2-2	-	CASSSQGYTGELFF	TGTGCCAGCAGCTCCCAGGGTTACACCGGGGAGCTGTTTTTT
TRBV6-5	13	-	TRBJ2-2	-	CASSPYGAGELFF	TGTGCCAGCAGTCCTTATGGGGCCGGGGAGCTGTTTTTT
TRBV19	15	-	TRBJ2-1	-	CASSMGQGAYNEQFF	TGTGCCAGTAGTATGGGGCAGGGCGCCTACAATGAGCAGTTCTTC
TRBV28	14	-	TRBJ2-3	TRBD2	CASMTSGIINTQYF	TGTGCCAGTATGACTAGCGGGATAATAAATACGCAGTATTTT
TRBV29-1	13	-	TRBJ2-7	-	CSAGRGTTYEQYF	TGCAGCGCGGGCCGAGGGACGACCTACGAGCAGTACTTC
TRBV7-9	16	-	TRBJ2-1	-	CASSSYPDAPYNEQFF	TGTGCCAGCAGCTCCTATCCCGATGCGCCCTACAATGAGCAGTTCTTC
TRBV19	14	-	TRBJ1-1	TRBD1	CASSPWNRGAESFF	TGTGCCAGTAGTCCCTGGAACAGGGGGGCTGAGTCTTTCTTT
TRBV28	18	-	TRBJ1-6	-	CASSFPSGSSWHNSPLHF	TGTGCCAGCAGTTTTCCCAGTGGTAGTAGTTGGCATAATTCACCCCTCCACTTT
TRBV19	15	-	TRBJ1-1	-	CASSSTSQGNTEAFF	TGTGCCAGTAGTTCAACGAGTCAGGGGAACACTGAAGCTTTCTTT